A single sample is the source of the 27 T cell receptor beta chains below, sequenced in a study of blood T cell repertoires in COVID-19. TCRdb's table, derived via immunoSEQ multiplex PCR, lists solely in-frame clones and lacks some. Seen here are 85,000 to 95,000 clones, 75% to 90% observed once, and the top ten hold about 4.9%. Sequencing was performed on peripheral blood. These receptors all stem from a man aged 55 to 70 with COVID-19, enrolled during active disease.

As for this clone: Additional DNA sequences in this sample encode the identical CDR3. The gene calls are TRBV5-1 and TRBJ1-3; D is undetermined. V was clipped by 0 bases and J by 1 base, with 5 bases between them. Germline V gives CDR1 SGHRS, CDR2 YFSETQ. The CDR3 sequence is 14 residues long. The CDR3 bases are TGCGCCAGCAGCTTGGACGGGTCTGGAAACACCATATATTTT. Its protein product is CASSLDGSGNTIYF.

The rearrangement links TRBV19 to TRBJ1-1; D remains unclear. Trimming took off 2 bases at V and 1 base at J, with 8 bases between the two ends. There are 14 residues in the CDR3. Looked up from germline, CDR1 is LNHDA and CDR2 is SQIVND (reference sequence). The CDR3 coding sequence is TGTGCCAGTAGTATATTGGCTCAGAACACTGAAGCTTTCTTT. It specifies CASSILAQNTEAFF.

The sample holds one count of this clone. The rearrangement uses TRBV6-5 and TRBJ1-1, with D possibly TRBD1 on 6 matching bases. V was cut by 0 bases and J by 0 bases, with 11 bases left in between. This CDR3 is 16 amino acids long. Germline CDR1 and CDR2: MNHEY and SVGAGI. This CDR3 reads CASSYSYREMNTEAFF. CDR3 DNA: TGTGCCAGCAGTTACTCCTACAGGGAGATGAACACTGAAGCTTTCTTT.

This sequence joins TRBV3-1 (or the pseudogene TRBV3-2) and TRBJ1-1; D remains unclear. This CDR3 has 14 amino acids. The germline gives CDR1 LGHDT, CDR2 YNNKEL (reference sequence). V lost 1 base and J 1 base, leaving 7 bases between the germline ends. The CDR3 here is CASSQALGNTEAFF. CDR3 DNA: TGTGCCAGCAGCCAAGCCCTAGGGAACACTGAAGCTTTCTTT.

V and J are TRBV5-6 and TRBJ2-7; 8 bases match TRBD1. With V trimmed by 2 bases and J by 3 bases, 4 bases remained unmatched. The CDR3 consists of 14 residues. Germline assignment: CDR1 SGHDT and CDR2 YYEEEE. The CDR3 DNA reads as TGTGCCAGCAGCTTACGACAGGGGCTCTACGAGCAGTACTTC. Residues: CASSLRQGLYEQYF.

The chain recombines TRBV6-5 with TRBJ1-1; D may be TRBD1 (6 bases). The CDR3 runs to 15 residues. With 5 bases removed from V and 4 bases from J, the gap between germline ends came to 17 bases. Germline CDR1 MNHEY, CDR2 SVGAGI. The CDR3: CASSTFSRGGTEAFF. CDR3 DNA: TGTGCCAGCAGTACATTCTCCCGAGGGGGCACTGAAGCTTTCTTT.

The gene calls are TRBV10-3 and TRBJ1-2; TRBD1 aligns across 9 bases. Germline trimming cut 7 bases from V and 6 bases from J; bases unmatched to any gene: 15. This CDR3 is built from 16 residues. Germline CDR1 is ENHRY and CDR2 is SYGVKD. This CDR3 is CAIMKTGTGLRDGYTF. The CDR3 DNA follows: TGTGCCATCATGAAAACCGGGACAGGGTTAAGGGATGGCTACACCTTC.

V and J are TRBV6-2 or TRBV6-3 and TRBJ1-2; D unresolved. The CDR3 runs 14 residues. Germline V gene lookup returns CDR1 MNHEY and CDR2 SVGEGT. V lost 0 bases, J lost 3 bases, and 8 bases lay in between. The CDR3 coding sequence is TGTGCCAGCAGTTACTCCGACAATGACTATGGCTACACCTTC. Protein product: CASSYSDNDYGYTF.

This chain uses TRBV9 with TRBJ2-1; no clear D gene. Germline V gives CDR1 SGDLS, CDR2 YYNGEE. The germline V and J ends were trimmed by 0 bases and 5 bases, with 6 bases remaining between them. The CDR3 contains 13 residues. CDR3 in amino acids: CASSVDTNNEQFF. Written as DNA, the CDR3 is TGTGCCAGCAGCGTAGACACAAACAATGAGCAGTTCTTC. Filled out from reference TRBV9 and TRBJ2-1, the complete variable domain reads DSGVTQTPKHLITATGQRVTLRCSPRSGDLSVYWYQQSLDQGLQFLIQYYNGEERAKGNILERFSAQQFPDLHSELNLSSLELGDSALYFCASSVDTNNEQFFGPGTRLTVL.

The rearrangement joins TRBV7-9 to TRBJ2-5; weak D call: TRBD2 (7 bases). Germline CDR1 SEHNR, CDR2 FQNEAQ (reference sequence). The CDR3 has 15 residues. Trimming pared 3 bases from V and 4 bases from J, leaving 15 bases between. The CDR3 sequence is CASSLGGQGTETQYF. For the CDR3, the DNA is TGTGCCAGCAGCTTGGGGGGGCAGGGGACAGAGACCCAGTACTTC.

The CDR3 nucleotides are TGCGCCAGCAGCCAGGACACAAGCTCCTACAATGAGCAGTTCTTC. Its protein product is CASSQDTSSYNEQFF. The V and J genes are TRBV5-1 and TRBJ2-1, with TRBD1 as a possible D gene (5 bases). Germline V CDR1 and CDR2: SGHRS, YFSETQ. V gave up 4 bases and J gave up 0 bases, with 11 bases separating them. This CDR3 is 15 amino acids long.

V usage is TRBV7-2 and J usage is TRBJ2-5; a possible D gene is TRBD2 (5 bases). CDR1 and CDR2 (germline): SGHTA, FQGNSA. The CDR3 totals 13 residues. Trimming shortened V by 4 bases and J by 9 bases, and 15 bases separated the two germline ends. Written as DNA, the CDR3 is TGTGCCAGCAGCTCCCCCTCTTTCGGGGCCCAGTACTTC. Encoded protein: CASSSPSFGAQYF.

The chain employs TRBV30 and TRBJ1-2; 9 positions match TRBD1. CDR1 is GTSNPN, CDR2 SVGIG, per germline (reference sequence). Trimming cost V 5 bases and J 8 bases; bases outside gene matches: 6. The CDR3 has 12 amino acids. This chain's CDR3 is CAWETGGRGYTF. The CDR3 nucleotides read TGTGCCTGGGAGACAGGGGGACGCGGCTACACCTTC.

V usage is TRBV11-1 and J usage is TRBJ1-4, with TRBD1 matching over 7 bases. Germline loops: CDR1 SGHAT, CDR2 FQDESV (reference sequence). J was trimmed by 8 bases and V by 4 bases; bases with no gene match: 7. The CDR3 consists of 14 residues. CDR3 nucleotides: TGTGCCAGCAGCTCGGGACAGCTAGGGGAAAAACTGTTTTTT. Residues: CASSSGQLGEKLFF.

The chain joins TRBV24-1 to TRBJ2-1; D is perhaps TRBD1 (6 bases). Germline V gene sequence: CDR1 KGHDR, CDR2 SFDVKD. The CDR3 runs 15 residues. The ends were cut back, 3 bases at V and 1 base at J, with 9 bases in the middle. The CDR3 region is CATSDAGTSYNEQFF. CDR3 DNA sequence: TGTGCCACCAGTGATGCAGGGACATCCTACAATGAGCAGTTCTTC.

The chain links TRBV18 to TRBJ1-2, with 8 bases lining up with TRBD1. Trimming cost V 5 bases and J 4 bases; bases outside gene matches: 12. CDR1 and CDR2 (germline): KGHSH, LQKENI. The CDR3 extends over 16 amino acids. The CDR3: CASSSLNPGGGYGYTF. As DNA, the CDR3 is TGTGCCAGCTCATCGTTAAACCCAGGGGGCGGCTATGGCTACACCTTC.

CDR3 residues: CASNGGAENQPQHF. The CDR3 DNA reads as TGTGCCAGCAACGGAGGCGCGGAGAATCAGCCCCAGCATTTT. This chain joins TRBV2 and TRBJ1-5; D remains unclear. The CDR3 loop spans 14 amino acids. Per germline, CDR1 SNHLY and CDR2 FYNNEI. V was cut by 7 bases and J by 4 bases, with 14 bases left in between.

This clone was picked up a small number of times. The gene calls are TRBV19 and TRBJ1-2; D uncertain. Trimming took 5 bases from V and 7 from J, leaving 11 bases between them. Germline V gene sequence: CDR1 LNHDA, CDR2 SQIVND (reference sequence). The CDR3 spans 12 residues. CDR3 bases: TGTGCCAGTAGTTTTTACAGTTCTGGCTACACCTTC. This encodes CASSFYSSGYTF. The full variable domain, completed using reference TRBV19 and TRBJ1-2, is DGGITQSPKYLFRKEGQNVTLSCEQNLNHDAMYWYRQDPGQGLRLIYYSQIVNDFQKGDIAEGYSVSREKKESFPLTVTSAQKNPTAFYLCASSFYSSGYTFGSGTRLTVV.

This clone was seen only a few times. This rearrangement joins TRBV6-1 to TRBJ2-4; D is possibly TRBD2 (6 bases). Germline lookup yields CDR1 MNHNS and CDR2 SASEGT. Trimming removed 0 bases at V and 0 bases at J, with 21 bases between. There are 20 residues in the CDR3. The CDR3 reads CASSEALGFGGTGAKNIQYF. CDR3 nucleotide sequence: TGTGCCAGCAGTGAAGCTCTAGGTTTCGGCGGGACTGGAGCCAAAAACATTCAGTACTTC.

The chain uses TRBV3-1 (or the pseudogene TRBV3-2) and TRBJ2-1, with 7 bases fitting TRBD2. J lost 9 bases, V lost 0 bases, and 8 bases had no gene match. Germline CDR1 and CDR2: LGHDT and YNNKEL (reference sequence). CDR3 length: 15 amino acids. The chain's CDR3 is CASSQDSLGGGEQFF. The CDR3 bases are TGTGCCAGCAGCCAAGACAGCCTAGGCGGGGGTGAGCAGTTCTTC.

CDR3 residues: CASSSTTAQGRGNTEAFF. DNA of the CDR3: TGTGCCAGCAGCTCGACTACTGCACAGGGTCGAGGGAACACTGAAGCTTTCTTT. The chain employs TRBV7-6 and TRBJ1-1; TRBD1 might be the D (6 bases). The germline gives CDR1 SGHVS, CDR2 FNYEAQ. This CDR3 has 18 amino acids. V was clipped by 4 bases and J by 1 base, with 22 bases between them.

The rearrangement joins TRBV10-1 to TRBJ2-2; D possibly corresponds to TRBD1 (6 bases). The length of the CDR3 is 13 residues. The V gene lost 5 bases and the J gene lost 6 bases, with 10 bases spanning the gap. Germline-derived CDR1 and CDR2 are WNHNN and SYGVQD (reference sequence). The CDR3 loop reads CASSKQGAGELFF. The DNA of the CDR3 is TGCGCCAGCAGTAAACAGGGTGCCGGGGAGCTGTTTTTT.

This clone was picked up one time. The chain employs TRBV7-2 and TRBJ1-2; the match to TRBD1 covers 10 bases. With V trimmed by 0 bases and J by 3 bases, 1 base remained unmatched. The CDR3 loop spans 15 amino acids. Germline V lookup: CDR1 SGHTA, CDR2 FQGNSA. This chain's CDR3 is CASSLAGTGDYGYTF. The CDR3 DNA sequence: TGTGCCAGCAGCTTAGCCGGGACAGGGGACTATGGCTACACCTTC.

The chain recombines TRBV30 with TRBJ2-1, with D possibly matching TRBD1 (5 bases). Germline V gives CDR1 GTSNPN, CDR2 SVGIG (reference sequence). The CDR3 runs 13 residues. Trimming cost V 2 bases and J 7 bases, with 12 bases left between them. CDR3 residues: CAWSPRQLNEQFF. CDR3 nucleotide sequence: TGTGCCTGGAGTCCCCGACAGCTTAATGAGCAGTTCTTC.

This clone has just one count. The chain uses TRBV5-4 and TRBJ1-2; no firm D call. With 0 bases removed from V and 1 base from J, the gap between germline ends came to 4 bases. This CDR3 region has 13 residues. CDR1 and CDR2 (germline): SGHNT, YYREEE (reference sequence). CDR3 sequence (DNA): TGTGCCAGCAGCTTGGCAGTTAACTATGGCTACACCTTC. It encodes CASSLAVNYGYTF.

This clone has only one observation. The gene calls are TRBV7-2 and TRBJ2-5; a weak D match, TRBD1 (6 bases). V was pared by 5 bases and J by 2 bases, with 12 bases between. Germline CDR1 and CDR2: SGHTA and FQGNSA. CDR3 length: 14 amino acids. The CDR3 DNA follows: TGTGCCAGCAGCGAACAACAGGGACAAGAGACCCAGTACTTC. Residues: CASSEQQGQETQYF.

V and J are TRBV7-3 and TRBJ1-1; tentatively, D is TRBD1 (5 bases). Per the germline V gene, CDR1 is SGHTA and CDR2 is FQGTGA. With 6 bases removed from V and 1 base from J, the gap between germline ends came to 9 bases. This CDR3 is built from 13 residues. The DNA for the CDR3 is TGTGCCAGCAGTTCCGGGGGGAACACTGAAGCTTTCTTT. This sequence encodes CASSSGGNTEAFF.